This T cell receptor (beta chain) appears in the sequencing data of a study of T cells after posttransplantation cyclophosphamide. The CDR3 is made up of 15 amino acids. Germline CDR1 and CDR2: KGHSH and LQKENI. Trimming cost V 5 bases and J 6 bases, with 17 bases left between them. The study's findings and limits: TRB clonality was highly associated with recipient CMV seropositivity and reactivation. Donor CD8+ memory clones often dominated recipient blood repertoires at later times. Skin or GI-infiltrating T cells shared few TRB sequences with blood.

This clone was picked up many times. No antigen is known for it. Clones were sequenced by immunoSEQ multiplex PCR, and TCRdb holds only the in-frame ones, with some missing. This repertoire holds some 40,000 clones, and none appear only once. Sequencing input: PBMCs. The chain joins TRBV18 to TRBJ1-5; the D gene is possibly TRBD1 (6 bases). This clonotype was obtained from a man aged 40-49 years in good health, CMV-negative, and a related stem cell transplant donor. CDR3: CASSATGIATQPQHF. In DNA, the CDR3 is TGTGCCAGCTCAGCCACAGGGATCGCGACTCAGCCCCAGCATTTT.